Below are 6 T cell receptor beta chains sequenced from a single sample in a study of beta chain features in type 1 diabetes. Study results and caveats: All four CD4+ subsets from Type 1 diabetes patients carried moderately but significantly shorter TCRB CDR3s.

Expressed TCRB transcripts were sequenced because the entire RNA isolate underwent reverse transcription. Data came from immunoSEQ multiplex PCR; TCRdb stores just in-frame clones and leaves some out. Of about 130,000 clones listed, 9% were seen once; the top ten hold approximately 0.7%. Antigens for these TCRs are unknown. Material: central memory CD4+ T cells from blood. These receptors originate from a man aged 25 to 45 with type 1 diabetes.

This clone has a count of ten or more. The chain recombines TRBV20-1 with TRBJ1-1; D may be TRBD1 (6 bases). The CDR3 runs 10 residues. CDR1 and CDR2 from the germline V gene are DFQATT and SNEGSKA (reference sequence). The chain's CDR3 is CGRGNTEAFF. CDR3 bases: TGCGGCAGGGGGAACACTGAAGCTTTCTTT.

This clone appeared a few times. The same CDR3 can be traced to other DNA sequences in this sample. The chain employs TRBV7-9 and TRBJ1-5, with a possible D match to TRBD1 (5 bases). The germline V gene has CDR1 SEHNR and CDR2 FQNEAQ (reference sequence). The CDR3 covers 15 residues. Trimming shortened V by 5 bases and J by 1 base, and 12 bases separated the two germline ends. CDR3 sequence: CASSPGGGSNQPQHF. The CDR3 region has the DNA TGTGCCAGCAGCCCCGGGGGTGGGAGCAATCAGCCCCAGCATTTT.

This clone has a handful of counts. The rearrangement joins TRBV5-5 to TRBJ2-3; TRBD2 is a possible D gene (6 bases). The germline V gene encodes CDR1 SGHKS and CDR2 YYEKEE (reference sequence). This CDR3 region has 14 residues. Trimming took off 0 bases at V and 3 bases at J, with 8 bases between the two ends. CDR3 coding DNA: TGTGCCAGCAGCTTGGGGGGGGAAACAGATACGCAGTATTTT. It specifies CASSLGGETDTQYF.

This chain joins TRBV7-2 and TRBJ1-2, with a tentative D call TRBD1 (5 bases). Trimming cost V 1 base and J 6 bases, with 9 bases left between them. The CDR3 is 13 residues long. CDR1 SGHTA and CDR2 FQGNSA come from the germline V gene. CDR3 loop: CASSLVQGNGYTF. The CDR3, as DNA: TGTGCCAGCAGCTTAGTTCAGGGAAATGGCTACACCTTC. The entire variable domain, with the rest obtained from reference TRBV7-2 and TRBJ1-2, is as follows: GAGVSQSPSNKVTEKGKDVELRCDPISGHTALYWYRQSLGQGLEFLIYFQGNSAPDKSGLPSDRFSAERTGGSVSTLTIQRTQQEDSAVYLCASSLVQGNGYTFGSGTRLTVV.

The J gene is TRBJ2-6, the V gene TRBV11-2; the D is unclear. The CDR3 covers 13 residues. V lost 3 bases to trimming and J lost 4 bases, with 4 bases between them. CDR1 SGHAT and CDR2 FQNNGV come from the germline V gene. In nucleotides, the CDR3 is TGTGCCAGCAGCTTCTCCGGGGCCAACGTCCTGACTTTC. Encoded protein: CASSFSGANVLTF.

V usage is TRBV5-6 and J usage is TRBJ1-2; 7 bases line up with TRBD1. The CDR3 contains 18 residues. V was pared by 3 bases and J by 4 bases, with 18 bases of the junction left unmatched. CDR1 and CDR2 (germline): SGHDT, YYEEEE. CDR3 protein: CASSSLKLDRVESYGYTF. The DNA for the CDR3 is TGTGCCAGCAGCTCGCTCAAACTTGACAGGGTTGAATCCTATGGCTACACCTTC.